A single sample is the source of the 9 T cell receptor beta chains below, sequenced in a study of blood T cells in healthy people across ages. Primers used in a second PCR of about 7 to 11 cycles were a sample-barcoded 5' primer and a J-beta primer mix. TCRdb re-derived calls from the 5' RACE reads in MiXCR, one entry per CDR3 protein. The sample carries more than 1.4 million distinct CDR3 sequences, 42% recorded once. Sequencing was carried out using blood. These receptors were obtained from a woman aged 18-35 years in good health.

The gene calls are TRBV4-1 and TRBJ1-1; tentatively, D is TRBD1 (6 bases). V lost 2 bases and J lost 1, with 11 bases in between. This CDR3 is 15 amino acids long. CDR1 is MGHRA and CDR2 is YSYEKL in the germline V gene. CDR3 DNA sequence: TGCGCCAGCAGCCAACCTACAGGGTGGAACACTGAAGCTTTCTTT. Translation gives CASSQPTGWNTEAFF.

J is TRBJ2-7 and V is TRBV7-8; D not resolved. CDR1 is SGHVS and CDR2 is FQNEAQ in the germline V gene. The CDR3 covers 15 residues. The V and J ends lost 0 bases and 0 bases respectively, with 9 bases between them. The CDR3 nucleotides read TGTGCCAGCAGCTTAGCACATCTTAGCTCCTACGAGCAGTACTTC. Translation: CASSLAHLSSYEQYF.

The rearrangement joins TRBV6-6 to TRBJ1-4; 8 bases are a match to TRBD1. The V and J ends lost 0 bases and 8 bases, in that order; junction bases with no gene match: 5. The CDR3 is made up of 15 amino acids. CDR1 and CDR2 (germline): MNHNY, SVGAGI (reference sequence). The CDR3 DNA follows: TGTGCCAGCAGTTACTCCGACAGGGGTACCGAAAAACTGTTTTTT. Protein: CASSYSDRGTEKLFF.

The chain joins TRBV3-1 to TRBJ2-1, with TRBD2 matching over 8 bases. Germline V gene sequence: CDR1 LGHDT, CDR2 YNNKEL (reference sequence). This CDR3 has 18 amino acids. V shed 0 bases, J shed 2 bases, and the junction held 9 bases outside the gene matches. The CDR3 is CASSQDFSGTLTYNEQFF. The CDR3 bases are TGTGCCAGCAGCCAAGATTTTAGCGGGACCCTCACCTACAATGAGCAGTTCTTC.

With regard to this clonotype: Germline and junction disagree at one end, which may indicate a read error. The chain is built from TRBV25-1 and TRBJ2-1, with 10 bases identical to TRBD1. This CDR3 spans 14 amino acids. Germline V gene data show CDR1 as MGHDK and CDR2 as SYGVNS. DNA for the CDR3: TGTGTCAGCCAGAGGGGACAGGGGAACAATGAGCAGTTCTTC. Translated, it gives CVSQRGQGNNEQFF.

CDR3 sequence reads: CATSRDHYYNEQYF. The CDR3 DNA reads TGTGCCACCAGCCGGGACCACTACTACAATGAGCAGTACTTC. The V gene is TRBV6-4, the J gene TRBJ2-4, with D perhaps being TRBD1 or TRBD2 (5 bases each). This CDR3 has 14 residues. Germline assignment: CDR1 MRHNA and CDR2 SNTAGT. Trimming removed 10 bases from V and 13 bases from J, with 26 bases in between.

This chain connects TRBV21-1 to TRBJ2-7. TRBV21-1 is an annotated pseudogene. CDR3 length: 14 amino acids. CDR3 nucleotides: TGTGCCAGCAGCAAATTTGCCTTTTCCTACGAGCAGTACTTC. Protein product: CASSKFAFSYEQYF.

This clonotype has a handful of counts. As DNA, the CDR3 is TGTGCCAGCAGCAAACGCTCCAGGACTAGCGGTTACAATGAGCAGTTCTTC. Translating gives CASSKRSRTSGYNEQFF. This rearrangement joins TRBV21-1 to TRBJ2-1; the table's D gene call, TRBD2, was not cross checked with the DNA. TRBV21-1 is classified as a pseudogene. This CDR3 has 17 amino acids.

CDR3 residues: CASSQGQGVGETQYF. The DNA of the CDR3 is TGCGCCAGCAGCCAAGGACAGGGGGTAGGAGAGACCCAGTACTTC. The rearrangement uses TRBV4-1 and TRBJ2-5, with 9 bases lining up with TRBD1. V gave up 1 base and J gave up 4 bases; unmatched junction bases: 4. This CDR3 has 15 residues. Germline CDR1 is MGHRA and CDR2 is YSYEKL.